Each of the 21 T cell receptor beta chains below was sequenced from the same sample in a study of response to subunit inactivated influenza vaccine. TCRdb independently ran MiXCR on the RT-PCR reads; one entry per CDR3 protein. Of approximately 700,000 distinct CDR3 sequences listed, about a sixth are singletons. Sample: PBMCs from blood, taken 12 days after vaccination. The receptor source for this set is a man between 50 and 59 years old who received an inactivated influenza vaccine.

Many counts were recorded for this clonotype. The CDR3 region has the DNA TGCAGCGTTGCAAGGCTTGGGTCAGATACGCAGTATTTT. This encodes CSVARLGSDTQYF. The V and J genes are TRBV29-1 and TRBJ2-3; no clear D. The CDR3 has 13 residues. Germline V CDR1 and CDR2: SQVTM, ANQGSEA. The V end was cut by 4 bases, the J end by 4 bases, with 12 bases between.

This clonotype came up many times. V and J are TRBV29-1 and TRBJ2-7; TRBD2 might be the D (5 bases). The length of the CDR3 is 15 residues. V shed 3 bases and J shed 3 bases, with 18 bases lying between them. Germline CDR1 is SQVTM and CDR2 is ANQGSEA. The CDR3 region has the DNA TGCAGCGTTGATGCGGGCCGGGGTGGTAACTACGAGCAGTACTTC. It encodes CSVDAGRGGNYEQYF.

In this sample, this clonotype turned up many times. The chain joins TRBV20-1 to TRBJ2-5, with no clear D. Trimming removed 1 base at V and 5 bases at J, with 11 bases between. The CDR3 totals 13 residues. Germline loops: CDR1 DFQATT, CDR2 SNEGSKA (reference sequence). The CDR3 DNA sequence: TGCAGTGCTAGAGGACCTTGGATGGAGACCCAGTACTTC. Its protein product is CSARGPWMETQYF.

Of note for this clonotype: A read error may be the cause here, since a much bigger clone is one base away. CDR3 DNA: TGCGCCAGCATCTCCGGACAGGACTATGGCTACACCTTC. Its protein product is CASISGQDYGYTF. This rearrangement joins TRBV5-1 to TRBJ1-2, with TRBD1 matching 7 bases. The ends lost 6 bases at V and 3 bases at J; junction bases unmatched: 5. The germline CDR1 and CDR2 sequences are SGHRS and YFSETQ. The CDR3 runs 13 residues.

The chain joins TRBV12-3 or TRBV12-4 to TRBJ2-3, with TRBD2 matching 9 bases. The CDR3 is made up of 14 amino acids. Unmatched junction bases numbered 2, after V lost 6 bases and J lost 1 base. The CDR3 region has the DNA TGTGCCAGCAGCAAGCGGGGGGGCACAGATACGCAGTATTTT. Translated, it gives CASSKRGGTDTQYF.

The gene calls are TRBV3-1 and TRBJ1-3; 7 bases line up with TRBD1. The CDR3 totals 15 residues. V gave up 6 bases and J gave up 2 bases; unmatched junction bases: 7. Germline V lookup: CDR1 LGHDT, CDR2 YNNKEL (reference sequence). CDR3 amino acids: CASSLIGTAGNTIYF. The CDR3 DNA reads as TGTGCCAGCAGTCTAATCGGGACAGCTGGAAACACCATATATTTT. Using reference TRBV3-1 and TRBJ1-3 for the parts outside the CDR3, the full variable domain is DTAVSQTPKYLVTQMGNDKSIKCEQNLGHDTMYWYKQDSKKFLKIMFSYNNKELIINETVPNRFSPKSPDKAHLNLHINSLELGDSAVYFCASSLIGTAGNTIYFGEGSWLTVV.

The CDR3 DNA is TGTGCCAGCAGCCGGACTAGCGGGAACACAGATACGCAGTATTTT. This sequence encodes CASSRTSGNTDTQYF. The chain links TRBV7-9 to TRBJ2-3; 12 bases agree with TRBD2. The V and J ends lost 5 bases and 2 bases, in that order; junction bases with no gene match: 2. The germline CDR1 and CDR2 sequences are SEHNR and FQNEAQ (reference sequence). This CDR3 has 15 amino acids.

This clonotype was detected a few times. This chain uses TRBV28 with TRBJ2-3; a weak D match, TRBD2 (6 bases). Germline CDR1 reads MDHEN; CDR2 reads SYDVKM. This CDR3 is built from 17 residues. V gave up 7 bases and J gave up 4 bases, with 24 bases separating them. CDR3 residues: CASIPLGRETLADTQYF. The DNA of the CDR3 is TGTGCCAGCATCCCTTTGGGCCGGGAGACCTTAGCAGATACGCAGTATTTT.

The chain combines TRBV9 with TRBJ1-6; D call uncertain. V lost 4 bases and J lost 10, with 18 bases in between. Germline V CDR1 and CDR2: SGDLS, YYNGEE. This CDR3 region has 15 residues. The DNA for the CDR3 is TGTGCCAGCAGCCCCCAGGAGGGCCTGGGATCACCCCTCCACTTT. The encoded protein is CASSPQEGLGSPLHF.

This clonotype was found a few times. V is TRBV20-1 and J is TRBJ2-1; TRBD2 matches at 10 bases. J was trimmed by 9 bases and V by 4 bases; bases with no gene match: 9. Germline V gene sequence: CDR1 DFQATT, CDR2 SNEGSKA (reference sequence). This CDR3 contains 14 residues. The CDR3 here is CSATAGTSATEQFF. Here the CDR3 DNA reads TGCAGTGCTACCGCCGGGACTAGCGCCACTGAGCAGTTCTTC.

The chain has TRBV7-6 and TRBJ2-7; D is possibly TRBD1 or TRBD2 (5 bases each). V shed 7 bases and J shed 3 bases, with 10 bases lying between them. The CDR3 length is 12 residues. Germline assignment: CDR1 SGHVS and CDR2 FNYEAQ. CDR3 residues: CASTGPDYEQYF. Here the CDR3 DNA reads TGTGCCAGCACGGGACCGGACTACGAGCAGTACTTC.

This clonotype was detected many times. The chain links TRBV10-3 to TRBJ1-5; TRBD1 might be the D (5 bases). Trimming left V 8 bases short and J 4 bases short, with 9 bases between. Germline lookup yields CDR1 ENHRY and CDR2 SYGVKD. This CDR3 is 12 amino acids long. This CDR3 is CAIGAANQPQHF. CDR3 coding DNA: TGTGCCATCGGGGCAGCTAATCAGCCCCAGCATTTT.

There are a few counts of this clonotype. Here the CDR3 reads CASIISGSSSYNEQFF. CDR3 coding DNA: TGTGCCAGCATCATTAGCGGGTCAAGCTCCTACAATGAGCAGTTCTTC. The V gene is TRBV5-6, the J gene TRBJ2-1; 7 bases are a match to TRBD2. V dropped 6 bases and J dropped 0; count of bases not matched to a gene: 9. This CDR3 contains 16 residues. Germline loops: CDR1 SGHDT, CDR2 YYEEEE. Using reference TRBV5-6 and TRBJ2-1 for the parts outside the CDR3, the full variable domain is DAGVTQSPTHLIKTRGQQVTLRCSPKSGHDTVSWYQQALGQGPQFIFQYYEEEERQRGNFPDRFSGHQFPNYSSELNVNALLLGDSALYLCASIISGSSSYNEQFFGPGTRLTVL.

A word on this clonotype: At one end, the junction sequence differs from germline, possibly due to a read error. The CDR3 nucleotides read TGTGCCAGCAGCCCTGAAAGCTCTGGGGCTAACGTCCTGACTTTC. Its translation: CASSPESSGANVLTF. This chain links TRBV6-2 or TRBV6-3 with TRBJ2-6; D is perhaps TRBD1 (5 bases). The length of the CDR3 is 15 residues. Germline CDR1 is MNHEY and CDR2 is SVGEGT.

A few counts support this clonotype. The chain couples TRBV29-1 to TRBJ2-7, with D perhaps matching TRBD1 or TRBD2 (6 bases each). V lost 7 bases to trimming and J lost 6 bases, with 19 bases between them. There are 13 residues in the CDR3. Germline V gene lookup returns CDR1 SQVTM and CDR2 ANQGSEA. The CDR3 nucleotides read TGCAGCGCCCGCGGGACACGGGGGCTCGAGCAGTACTTC. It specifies CSARGTRGLEQYF.

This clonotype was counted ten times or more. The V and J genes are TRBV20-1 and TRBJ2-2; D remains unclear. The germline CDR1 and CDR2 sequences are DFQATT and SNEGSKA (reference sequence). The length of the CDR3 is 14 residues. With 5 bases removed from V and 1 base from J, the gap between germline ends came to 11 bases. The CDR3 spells CSAWVAGNTGELFF. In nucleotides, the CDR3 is TGCAGTGCTTGGGTGGCAGGGAACACCGGGGAGCTGTTTTTT.

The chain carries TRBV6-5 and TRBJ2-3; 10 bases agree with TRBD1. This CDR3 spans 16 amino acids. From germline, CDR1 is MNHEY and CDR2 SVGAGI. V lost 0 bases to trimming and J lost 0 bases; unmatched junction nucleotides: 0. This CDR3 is CASSYSGQGSTDTQYF. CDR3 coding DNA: TGTGCCAGCAGTTACTCGGGACAGGGGAGCACAGATACGCAGTATTTT.

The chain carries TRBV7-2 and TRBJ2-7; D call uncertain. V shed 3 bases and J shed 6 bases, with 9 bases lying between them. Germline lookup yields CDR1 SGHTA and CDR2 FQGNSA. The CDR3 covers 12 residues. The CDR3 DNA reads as TGTGCCAGCAGCTTGTCGGGTTTCGAGCAGTACTTC. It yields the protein CASSLSGFEQYF.

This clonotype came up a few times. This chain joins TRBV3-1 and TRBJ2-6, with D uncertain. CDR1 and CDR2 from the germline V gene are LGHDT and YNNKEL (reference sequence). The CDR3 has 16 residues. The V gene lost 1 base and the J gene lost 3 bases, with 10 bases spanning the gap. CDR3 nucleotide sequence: TGTGCCAGCAGCCAAGCGCCGTTGGATGGGGCCAACGTCCTGACTTTC. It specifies CASSQAPLDGANVLTF.

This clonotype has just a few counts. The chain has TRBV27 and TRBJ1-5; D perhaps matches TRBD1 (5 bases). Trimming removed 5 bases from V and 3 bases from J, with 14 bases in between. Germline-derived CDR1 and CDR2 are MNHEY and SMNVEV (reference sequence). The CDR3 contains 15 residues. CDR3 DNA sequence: TGTGCCAGCAGTCCCCGGCCAGGGACCAATCAGCCCCAGCATTTT. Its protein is CASSPRPGTNQPQHF.

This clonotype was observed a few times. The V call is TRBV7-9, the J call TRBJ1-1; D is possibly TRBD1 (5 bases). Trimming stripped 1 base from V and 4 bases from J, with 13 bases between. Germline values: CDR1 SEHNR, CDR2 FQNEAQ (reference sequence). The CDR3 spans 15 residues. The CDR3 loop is CASSLGLGVATEAFF. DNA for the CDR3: TGTGCCAGCAGCTTAGGCTTGGGGGTCGCCACTGAAGCTTTCTTT.